This T cell receptor beta chain emerged from a study of T cell changes during pregnancy in multiple sclerosis. Profiled with immunoSEQ multiplex PCR; TCRdb holds only in-frame clones, not every one. This table has roughly 30,000 clones, approximately 88% appearing once. V lost 3 bases, J lost 10 bases, and 23 bases lay in between. The germline V gene has CDR1 SGDLS and CDR2 YYNGEE. There are 16 residues in the CDR3. The sequence came from a female donor with multiple sclerosis, enrolled in a pregnancy study. The rearrangement uses TRBV9 and TRBJ2-4; D possibly corresponds to TRBD2 (5 bases). This specimen consisted of CD8+ T cells from peripheral blood mononuclear cells, obtained before pregnancy. In DNA form, the CDR3 reads TGTGCCAGCAGCGGATCCCCTGAAGGACGCCCGGGGATTCAGTACTTC. Encoded protein: CASSGSPEGRPGIQYF.